The 11 T cell receptor beta chains below all came from one sample that was sequenced in a study of radiotherapy plus CTLA-4 blockade in lung cancer. TCRdb's copy holds only in-frame clones and misses some; the assay was immunoSEQ multiplex PCR. The table records roughly 110,000 clones, approximately 81% of them present only once. The sample in question was peripheral blood, obtained from a patient treated with radiotherapy plus ipilimumab. The receptors were gathered from a human donor with non-small cell lung cancer that progressed on radiotherapy plus ipilimumab. Some clones in this sample may be carry-over from other donors' samples.

The V and J genes are TRBV5-1 and TRBJ1-2; D is undetermined. CDR1 is SGHRS, CDR2 YFSETQ, per germline. The germline V and J ends were trimmed by 4 bases and 2 bases, with 12 bases remaining between them. The CDR3 has 14 residues. In DNA form, the CDR3 reads TGCGCCAGCAGCCCTGGAGACCCCAACTATGGCTACACCTTC. Translation: CASSPGDPNYGYTF.

The chain couples TRBV7-9 to TRBJ1-1; TRBD1 aligns across 7 bases. The CDR3 loop spans 15 amino acids. Germline V gene data show CDR1 as SEHNR and CDR2 as FQNEAQ (reference sequence). After removal of 5 bases from V and 3 bases from J, the junction contained 9 bases not matched to a gene. The CDR3 spells CASSRGGGLDTEAFF. The CDR3 nucleotides are TGTGCCAGCAGCCGAGGGGGCGGGTTGGACACTGAAGCTTTCTTT.

The rearrangement uses TRBV7-9 and TRBJ2-2; no definite D call. The CDR3 covers 17 residues. Trimming pared 4 bases from V and 1 base from J, leaving 16 bases between. Per the germline V gene, CDR1 is SEHNR and CDR2 is FQNEAQ (reference sequence). The CDR3 DNA sequence: TGTGCCAGCAGCTCGTCCCCTTTTGGGATGAACACCGGGGAGCTGTTTTTT. It yields the protein CASSSSPFGMNTGELFF.

CDR3: CASLRTGARLGELFF. Here the CDR3 DNA reads TGTGCCAGCTTAAGAACAGGGGCGAGGCTCGGGGAGCTGTTTTTT. The chain has TRBV18 and TRBJ2-2; 7 nucleotides agree with TRBD1. J gave up 7 bases and V 7 bases, and 12 bases lay outside the gene matches. Germline V gene sequence: CDR1 KGHSH, CDR2 LQKENI. The length of the CDR3 is 15 residues. Looking up the rest from reference TRBV18 and TRBJ2-2 gives the full variable domain: NAGVMQNPRHLVRRRGQEARLRCSPMKGHSHVYWYRQLPEEGLKFMVYLQKENIIDESGMPKERFSAEFPKEGPSILRIQQVVRGDSAAYFCASLRTGARLGELFFGEGSRLTVL.

In nucleotides, the CDR3 is TGTGCCAGCAGCTTAGGGAGGGGGACAGGCTCATACGAGCAGTACTTC. This sequence encodes CASSLGRGTGSYEQYF. The V gene is TRBV11-2, the J gene TRBJ2-7; TRBD1 aligns across 8 bases. After removal of 1 base from V and 4 bases from J, the junction contained 9 bases not matched to a gene. The CDR3 is made up of 16 amino acids. The germline V gene encodes CDR1 SGHAT and CDR2 FQNNGV.

CDR3 sequence reads: CASSLAIFQFNQPQHF. CDR3 coding DNA: TGTGCCAGCAGCTTGGCGATCTTCCAGTTCAATCAGCCCCAGCATTTT. This chain connects TRBV5-8 to TRBJ1-5; D is ambiguous. Trimming shortened V by 0 bases and J by 3 bases, and 13 bases separated the two germline ends. Germline V gene sequence: CDR1 SGHTS, CDR2 YDEGEE. CDR3 length: 16 residues.

As DNA, the CDR3 is TGTGCCAGCAGTTACTCGAACCGGCACTCTGGAAACACCATATATTTT. It specifies CASSYSNRHSGNTIYF. The rearrangement joins TRBV6-6 to TRBJ1-3, with D unresolved. The CDR3 has 16 residues. Germline V gene sequence: CDR1 MNHNY, CDR2 SVGAGI (reference sequence). The V and J ends lost 0 bases and 0 bases respectively, with 9 bases between them.

The chain joins TRBV5-1 to TRBJ1-3, with TRBD1 matching over 8 bases. The CDR3 length is 18 residues. After removal of 1 base from V and 1 base from J, the junction contained 10 bases not matched to a gene. The germline CDR1 and CDR2 sequences are SGHRS and YFSETQ. CDR3 bases: TGCGCCAGCAGCTTGTTTGGGCCCGGGACAGGTTCTGGAAACACCATATATTTT. Residues: CASSLFGPGTGSGNTIYF.

A note on this clone: At the DNA level, this CDR3 is encoded by other sequences in the same sample as well. The chain recombines TRBV9 with TRBJ1-1; D remains unclear. Germline V gene lookup returns CDR1 SGDLS and CDR2 YYNGEE. V shed 3 bases and J shed 0 bases, with 6 bases lying between them. The CDR3 is 13 amino acids. CDR3 sequence reads: CASSGGLNTEAFF. The CDR3 DNA follows: TGTGCCAGCAGCGGTGGATTGAACACTGAAGCTTTCTTT.

V is TRBV11-3 and J is TRBJ2-1, with D maybe TRBD2 (7 bases). V dropped 5 bases and J dropped 3 bases, with 14 bases sitting between them. Germline loops: CDR1 SGHNT, CDR2 YENEEA. The CDR3 covers 15 residues. The DNA for the CDR3 is TGTGCCAGCAGCCCCAGGGGCGGGGGCTACAATGAGCAGTTCTTC. The encoded protein is CASSPRGGGYNEQFF. Full variable domain (remainder filled in from reference TRBV11-3 and TRBJ2-1): EAGVVQSPRYKIIEKKQPVAFWCNPISGHNTLYWYLQNLGQGPELLIRYENEEAVDDSQLPKDRFSAERLKGVDSTLKIQPAELGDSAVYLCASSPRGGGYNEQFFGPGTRLTVL.

V is TRBV6-1 and J is TRBJ2-7; 7 nucleotides align to TRBD2. CDR3 size: 15 residues. Per germline, CDR1 MNHNS and CDR2 SASEGT. The V segment lost 4 bases and the J segment 4 bases; nucleotides outside the gene matches: 10. The CDR3 sequence: CASSAPGGSRYEQYF. CDR3 in DNA: TGTGCCAGCAGTGCCCCCGGGGGGAGTAGGTACGAGCAGTACTTC.